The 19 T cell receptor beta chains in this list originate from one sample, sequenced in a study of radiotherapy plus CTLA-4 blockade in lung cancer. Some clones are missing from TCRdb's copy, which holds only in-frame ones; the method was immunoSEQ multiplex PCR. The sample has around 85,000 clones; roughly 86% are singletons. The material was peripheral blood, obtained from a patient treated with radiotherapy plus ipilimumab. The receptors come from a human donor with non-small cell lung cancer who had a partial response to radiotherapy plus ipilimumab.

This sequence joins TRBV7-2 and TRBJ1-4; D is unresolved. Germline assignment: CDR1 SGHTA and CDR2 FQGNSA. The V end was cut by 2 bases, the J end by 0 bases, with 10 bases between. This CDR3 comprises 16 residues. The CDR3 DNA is TGTGCCAGCAGCTTAACTTACGTTCCAACTAATGAAAAACTGTTTTTT. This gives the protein CASSLTYVPTNEKLFF.

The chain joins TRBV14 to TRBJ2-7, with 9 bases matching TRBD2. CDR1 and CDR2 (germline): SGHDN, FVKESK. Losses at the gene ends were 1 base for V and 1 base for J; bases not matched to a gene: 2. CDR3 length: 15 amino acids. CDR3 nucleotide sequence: TGTGCCAGCAGCCAAGTCCTAGCGGGGTCCTACGAGCAGTACTTC. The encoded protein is CASSQVLAGSYEQYF.

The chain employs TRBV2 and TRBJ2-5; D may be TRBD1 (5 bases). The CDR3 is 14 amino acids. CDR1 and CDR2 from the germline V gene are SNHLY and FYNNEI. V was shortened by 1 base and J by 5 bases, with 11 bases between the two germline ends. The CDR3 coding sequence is TGTGCCAGCAGTGAAGACAGGTGGTCGGAGACCCAGTACTTC. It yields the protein CASSEDRWSETQYF.

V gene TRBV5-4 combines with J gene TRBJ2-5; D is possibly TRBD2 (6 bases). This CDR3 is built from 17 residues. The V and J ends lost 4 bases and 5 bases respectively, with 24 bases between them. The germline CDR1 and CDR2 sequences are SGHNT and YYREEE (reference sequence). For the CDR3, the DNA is TGTGCCAGCAGCCCCCCAAGGGGAGGCGCTTGGGGGGAGACCCAGTACTTC. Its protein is CASSPPRGGAWGETQYF.

The CDR3 loop reads CASSLGWGRWMNTEAFF. The CDR3 coding sequence is TGTGCCAGCAGCTTAGGGTGGGGCCGCTGGATGAACACTGAAGCTTTCTTT. The rearrangement uses TRBV7-2 and TRBJ1-1, with a tentative D call TRBD1 (5 bases). The CDR3 consists of 17 residues. Per germline, CDR1 SGHTA and CDR2 FQGNSA. V dropped 1 base and J dropped 0 bases, with 15 bases sitting between them.

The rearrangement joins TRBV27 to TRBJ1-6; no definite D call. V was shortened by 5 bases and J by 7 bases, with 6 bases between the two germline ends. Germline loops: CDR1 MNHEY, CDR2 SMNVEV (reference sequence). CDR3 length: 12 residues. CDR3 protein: CASSLLNSPLHF. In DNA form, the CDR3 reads TGTGCCAGCAGTCTCCTCAATTCACCCCTCCACTTT.

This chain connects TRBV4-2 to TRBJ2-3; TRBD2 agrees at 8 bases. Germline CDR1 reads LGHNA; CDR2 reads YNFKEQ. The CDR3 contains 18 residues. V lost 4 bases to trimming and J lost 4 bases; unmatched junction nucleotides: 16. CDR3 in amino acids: CASSPNSLQGAGADTQYF. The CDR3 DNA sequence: TGTGCCAGCAGCCCTAATAGCCTCCAGGGAGCGGGGGCAGATACGCAGTATTTT.

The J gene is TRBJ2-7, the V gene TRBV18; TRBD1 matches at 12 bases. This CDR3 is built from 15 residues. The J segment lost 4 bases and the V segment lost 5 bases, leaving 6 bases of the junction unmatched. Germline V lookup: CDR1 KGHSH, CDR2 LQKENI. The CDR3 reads CASSVGTGGIYEQYV. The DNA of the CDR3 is TGTGCCAGCTCAGTCGGGACAGGGGGCATTTACGAGCAGTACGTC.

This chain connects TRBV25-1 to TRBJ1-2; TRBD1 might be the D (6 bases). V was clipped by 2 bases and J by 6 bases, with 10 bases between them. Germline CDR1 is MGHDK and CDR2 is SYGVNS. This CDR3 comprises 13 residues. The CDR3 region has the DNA TGTGCCAGCAGTGAAAGGAACAGGGATGGCTACACCTTC. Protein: CASSERNRDGYTF.

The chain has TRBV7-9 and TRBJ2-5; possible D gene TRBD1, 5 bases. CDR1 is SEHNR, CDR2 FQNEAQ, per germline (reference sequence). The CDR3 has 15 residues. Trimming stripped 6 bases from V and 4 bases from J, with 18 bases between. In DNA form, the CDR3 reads TGTGCCAGCAGGCCGCTGGACATTTTGAGAGAGACCCAGTACTTC. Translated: CASRPLDILRETQYF.

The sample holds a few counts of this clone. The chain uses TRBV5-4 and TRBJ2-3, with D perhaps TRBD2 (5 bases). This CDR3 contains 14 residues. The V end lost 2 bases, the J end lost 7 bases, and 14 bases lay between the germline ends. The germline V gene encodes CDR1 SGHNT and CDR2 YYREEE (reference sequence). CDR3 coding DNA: TGTGCCAGCAGCTTCGGGCTAGCTCGCCATACGCAGTATTTT. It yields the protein CASSFGLARHTQYF.

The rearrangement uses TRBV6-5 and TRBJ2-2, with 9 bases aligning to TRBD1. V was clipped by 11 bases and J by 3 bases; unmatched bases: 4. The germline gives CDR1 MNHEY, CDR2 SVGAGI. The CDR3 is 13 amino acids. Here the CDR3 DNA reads TGTGCCGTAGGGACAGGGTACACCGGGGAGCTGTTTTTT. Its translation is CAVGTGYTGELFF.

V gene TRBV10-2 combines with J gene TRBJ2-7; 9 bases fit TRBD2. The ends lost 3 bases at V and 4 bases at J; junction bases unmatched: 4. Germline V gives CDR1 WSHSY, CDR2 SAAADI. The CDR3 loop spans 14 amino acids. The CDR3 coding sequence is TGCGCCAGCAGTGAAACTAGCGGGCCGTACGAGCAGTACTTC. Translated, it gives CASSETSGPYEQYF.

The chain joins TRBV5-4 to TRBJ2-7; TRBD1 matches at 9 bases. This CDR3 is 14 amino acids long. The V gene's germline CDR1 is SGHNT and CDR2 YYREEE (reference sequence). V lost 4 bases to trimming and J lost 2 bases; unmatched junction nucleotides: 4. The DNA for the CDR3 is TGTGCCAGCAGCGCGGGACAGGGTCCCTACGAGCAGTACTTC. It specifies CASSAGQGPYEQYF. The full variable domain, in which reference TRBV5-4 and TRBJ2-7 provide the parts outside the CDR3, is ETGVTQSPTHLIKTRGQQVTLRCSSQSGHNTVSWYQQALGQGPQFIFQYYREEENGRGNFPPRFSGLQFPNYSSELNVNALELDDSALYLCASSAGQGPYEQYFGPGTRLTVT.

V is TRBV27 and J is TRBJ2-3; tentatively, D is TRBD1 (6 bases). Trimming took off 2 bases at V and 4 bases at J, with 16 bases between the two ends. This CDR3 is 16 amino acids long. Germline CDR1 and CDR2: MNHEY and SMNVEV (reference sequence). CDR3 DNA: TGTGCCAGCAGTTTACAGGGGCCAATCCCTCCAGATACGCAGTATTTT. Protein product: CASSLQGPIPPDTQYF.

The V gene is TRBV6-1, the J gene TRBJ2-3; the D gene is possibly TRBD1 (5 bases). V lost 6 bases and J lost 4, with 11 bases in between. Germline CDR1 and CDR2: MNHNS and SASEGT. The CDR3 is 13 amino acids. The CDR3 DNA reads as TGTGCCAGCAGGCAGGGAAGCCCAGATACGCAGTATTTT. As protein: CASRQGSPDTQYF.

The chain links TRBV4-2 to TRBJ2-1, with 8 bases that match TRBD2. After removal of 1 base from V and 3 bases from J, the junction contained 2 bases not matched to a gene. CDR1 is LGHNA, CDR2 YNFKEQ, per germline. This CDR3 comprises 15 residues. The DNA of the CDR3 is TGTGCCAGCAGCCAAGGGACTAGCAGCTACAATGAGCAGTTCTTC. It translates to CASSQGTSSYNEQFF.

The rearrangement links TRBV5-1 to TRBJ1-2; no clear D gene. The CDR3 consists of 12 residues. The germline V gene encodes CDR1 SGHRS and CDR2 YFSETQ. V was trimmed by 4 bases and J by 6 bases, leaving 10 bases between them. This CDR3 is CASSPFGDGYTF. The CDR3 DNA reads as TGCGCCAGCAGCCCCTTCGGAGATGGCTACACCTTC.

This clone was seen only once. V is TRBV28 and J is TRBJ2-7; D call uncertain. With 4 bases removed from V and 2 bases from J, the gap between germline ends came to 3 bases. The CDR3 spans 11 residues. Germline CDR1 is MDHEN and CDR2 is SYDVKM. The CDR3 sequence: CASSSTYEQYF. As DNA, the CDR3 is TGTGCCAGCAGTTCCACCTACGAGCAGTACTTC.